The sequence of this T cell receptor (beta chain) was determined in a study of sequential checkpoint blockade in melanoma. Generated by immunoSEQ multiplex PCR, the TCRdb table keeps only in-frame clones and is missing some. The sample consists of around 410 clones, 26% of them appearing once. This clone was detected a few times. V was pared by 0 bases and J by 4 bases, with 7 bases between. Per the germline V gene, CDR1 is MNHGY and CDR2 is SAAAGT. This CDR3 has 14 amino acids. Treatment meaning: randomized to nivolumab then ipilimumab (arm A) or the reverse (arm B). The specimen comprised tumor tissue (inferred from file names), sampled from a patient given nivolumab and ipilimumab in sequence. The TCR was taken from a human donor with melanoma. The V call is TRBV6-8, the J call TRBJ2-1, with D perhaps matching TRBD2 (6 bases). This CDR3 is CASSYSRGYNEQFF. In DNA form, the CDR3 reads TGTGCCAGCAGTTACTCCCGGGGGTACAATGAGCAGTTCTTC.